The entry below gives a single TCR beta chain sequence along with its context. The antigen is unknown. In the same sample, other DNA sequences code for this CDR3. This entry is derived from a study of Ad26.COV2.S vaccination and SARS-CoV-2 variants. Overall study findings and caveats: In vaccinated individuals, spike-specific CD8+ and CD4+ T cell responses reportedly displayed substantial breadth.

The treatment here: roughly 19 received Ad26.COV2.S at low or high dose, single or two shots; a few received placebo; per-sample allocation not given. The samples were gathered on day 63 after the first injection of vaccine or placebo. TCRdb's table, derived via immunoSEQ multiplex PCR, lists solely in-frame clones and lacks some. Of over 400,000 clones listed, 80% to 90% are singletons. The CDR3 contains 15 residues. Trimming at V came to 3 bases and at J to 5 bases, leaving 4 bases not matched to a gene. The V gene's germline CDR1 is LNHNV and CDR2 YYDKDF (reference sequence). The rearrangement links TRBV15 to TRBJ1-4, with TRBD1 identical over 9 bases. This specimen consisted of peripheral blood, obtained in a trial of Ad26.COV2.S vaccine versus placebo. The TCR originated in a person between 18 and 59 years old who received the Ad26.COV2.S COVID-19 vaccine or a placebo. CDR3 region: CATSRRQGGNEKLFF. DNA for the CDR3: TGTGCCACCAGCAGGAGACAGGGGGGGAATGAAAAACTGTTTTTT.